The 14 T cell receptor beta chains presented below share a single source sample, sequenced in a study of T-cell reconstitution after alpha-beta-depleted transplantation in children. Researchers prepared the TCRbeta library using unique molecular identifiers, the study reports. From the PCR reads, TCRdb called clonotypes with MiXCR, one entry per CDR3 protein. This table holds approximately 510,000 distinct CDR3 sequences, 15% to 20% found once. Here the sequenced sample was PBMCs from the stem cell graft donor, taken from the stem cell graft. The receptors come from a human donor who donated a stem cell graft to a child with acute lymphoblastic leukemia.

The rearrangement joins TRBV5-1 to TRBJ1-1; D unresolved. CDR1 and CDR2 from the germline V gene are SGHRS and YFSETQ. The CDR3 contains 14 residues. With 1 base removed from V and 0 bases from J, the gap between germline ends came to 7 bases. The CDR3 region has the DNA TGCGCCAGCAGCTTGCAGGCCGTGAACACTGAAGCTTTCTTT. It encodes CASSLQAVNTEAFF.

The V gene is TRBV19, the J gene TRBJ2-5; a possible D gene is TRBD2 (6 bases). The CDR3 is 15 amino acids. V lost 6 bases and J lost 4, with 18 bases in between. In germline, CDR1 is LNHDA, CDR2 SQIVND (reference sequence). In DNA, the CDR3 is TGTGCCAGTAGGAACGGGGCGGGACCCTTAGAGACCCAGTACTTC. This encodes CASRNGAGPLETQYF.

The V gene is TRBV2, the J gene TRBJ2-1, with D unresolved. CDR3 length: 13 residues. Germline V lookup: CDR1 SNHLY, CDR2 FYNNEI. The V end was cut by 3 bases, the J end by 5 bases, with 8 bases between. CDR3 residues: CASSDRLNNEQFF. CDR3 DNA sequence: TGTGCCAGCAGTGATAGACTGAACAATGAGCAGTTCTTC.

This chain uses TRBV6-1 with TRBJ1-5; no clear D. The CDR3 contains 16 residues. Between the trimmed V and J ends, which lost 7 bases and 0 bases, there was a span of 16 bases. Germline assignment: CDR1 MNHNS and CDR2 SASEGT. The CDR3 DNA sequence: TGTGCCAGCACCGAAGGCGGCGGCCTTAGCAATCAGCCCCAGCATTTT. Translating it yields CASTEGGGLSNQPQHF.

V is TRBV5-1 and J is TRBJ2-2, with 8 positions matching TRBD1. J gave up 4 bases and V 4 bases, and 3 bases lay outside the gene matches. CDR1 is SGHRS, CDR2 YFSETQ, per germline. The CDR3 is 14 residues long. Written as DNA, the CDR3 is TGCGCCAGCAGCCGGGACAGGTTCACCGGGGAGCTGTTTTTT. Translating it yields CASSRDRFTGELFF.

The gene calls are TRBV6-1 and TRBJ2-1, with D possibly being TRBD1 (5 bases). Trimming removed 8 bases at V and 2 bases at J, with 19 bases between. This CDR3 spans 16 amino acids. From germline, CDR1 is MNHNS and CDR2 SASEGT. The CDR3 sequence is CASHRGFPMAYNEQFF. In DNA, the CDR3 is TGTGCCAGCCATAGGGGCTTCCCAATGGCCTACAATGAGCAGTTCTTC.

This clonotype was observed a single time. CDR3 DNA: TGTGCCAGCAGTTTCGGGGGGTCGGGCAGTCAGCCCCAGCATTTT. It is translated as CASSFGGSGSQPQHF. The V call is TRBV27, the J call TRBJ1-5; tentative D call: TRBD1 (5 bases). V lost 3 bases, J lost 6 bases, and 15 bases lay in between. This CDR3 region has 15 residues. Germline V gives CDR1 MNHEY, CDR2 SMNVEV (reference sequence).

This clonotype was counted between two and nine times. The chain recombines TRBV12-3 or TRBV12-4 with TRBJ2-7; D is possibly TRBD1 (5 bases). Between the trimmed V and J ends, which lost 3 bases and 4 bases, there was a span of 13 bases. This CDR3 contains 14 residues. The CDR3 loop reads CASSFPREQYEQYF. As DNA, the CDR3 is TGTGCCAGCAGTTTCCCCAGGGAACAGTACGAGCAGTACTTC.

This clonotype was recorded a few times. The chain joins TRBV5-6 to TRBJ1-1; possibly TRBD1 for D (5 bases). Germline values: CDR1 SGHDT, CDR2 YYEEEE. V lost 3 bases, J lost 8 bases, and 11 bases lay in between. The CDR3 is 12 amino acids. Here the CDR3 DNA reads TGTGCCAGCAGCTCCTCGTACAGGGAAGCTTTCTTT. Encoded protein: CASSSSYREAFF.

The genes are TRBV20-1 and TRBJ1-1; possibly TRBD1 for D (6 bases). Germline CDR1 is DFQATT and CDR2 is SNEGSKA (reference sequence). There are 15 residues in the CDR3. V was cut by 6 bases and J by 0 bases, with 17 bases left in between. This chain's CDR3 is CSASGAFNMNTEAFF. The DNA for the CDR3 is TGCAGTGCGTCAGGGGCGTTTAACATGAACACTGAAGCTTTCTTT.

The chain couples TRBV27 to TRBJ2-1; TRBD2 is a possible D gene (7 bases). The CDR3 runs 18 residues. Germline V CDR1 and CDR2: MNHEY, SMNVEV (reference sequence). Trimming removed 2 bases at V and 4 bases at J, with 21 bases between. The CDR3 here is CASSLGGPGAGSYNEQFF. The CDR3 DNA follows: TGTGCCAGCAGTTTAGGGGGCCCGGGAGCGGGGTCTTACAATGAGCAGTTCTTC.

This chain's CDR3 is CSALGLAGVSYNEQFF. CDR3 DNA: TGCAGTGCTCTAGGACTAGCGGGAGTCTCCTACAATGAGCAGTTCTTC. The J gene is TRBJ2-1, the V gene TRBV20-1; 13 bases are a match to TRBD2. CDR1 is DFQATT and CDR2 is SNEGSKA in the germline V gene (reference sequence). After removal of 5 bases from V and 0 bases from J, the junction contained 4 bases not matched to a gene. The CDR3 consists of 16 residues.

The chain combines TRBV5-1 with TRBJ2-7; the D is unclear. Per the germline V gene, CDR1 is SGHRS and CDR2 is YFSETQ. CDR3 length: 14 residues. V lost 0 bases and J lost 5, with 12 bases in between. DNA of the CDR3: TGCGCCAGCAGCTTGGAGGGATTGGGGAACGAGCAGTACTTC. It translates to CASSLEGLGNEQYF.

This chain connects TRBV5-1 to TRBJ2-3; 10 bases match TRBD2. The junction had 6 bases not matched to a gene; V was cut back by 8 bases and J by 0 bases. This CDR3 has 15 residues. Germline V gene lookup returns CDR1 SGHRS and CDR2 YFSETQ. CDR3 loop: CASHLLAGSTDTQYF. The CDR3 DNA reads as TGCGCCAGTCACTTACTAGCGGGAAGCACAGATACGCAGTATTTT. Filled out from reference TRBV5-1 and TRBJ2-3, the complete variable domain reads KAGVTQTPRYLIKTRGQQVTLSCSPISGHRSVSWYQQTPGQGLQFLFEYFSETQRNKGNFPGRFSGRQFSNSRSEMNVSTLELGDSALYLCASHLLAGSTDTQYFGPGTRLTVL.